The sequence of this T cell receptor beta chain was determined in a study of T cells in Graves' hyperthyroidism and ophthalmopathy. Study-level findings and limits: Ophthalmopathy prediction by the model preceded onset by a median 6.5 months.

This clonotype was counted many times. Its cognate antigen is unknown. With duration under 3 months, ophthalmopathy was active: Clinical Activity Score at least 3, NOSPECS at least 4. Uncontrolled infection, other autoimmune disease, pregnancy or lactation led to exclusion. Fresh peripheral blood, 8 to 10 ml, was the source of the PBMCs. CDR1 is SGHAT, CDR2 FQNNGV, per germline. V was clipped by 7 bases and J by 1 base; unmatched bases: 15. The length of the CDR3 is 18 residues. TCR beta CDR3 region amplification was performed from RNA transcripts. An initial round of RT-PCR targeting the TCR CDR3 relied on the HTBI primer set. MiXCR was run by TCRdb on the multiplex PCR reads, yielding one entry per CDR3 protein. The sample lists 300,000 to 450,000 distinct CDR3 sequences, roughly 14% occurring once.

The receptor was isolated from a woman in her 30s with Graves' ophthalmopathy. The chain joins TRBV11-2 to TRBJ1-1, with 10 nucleotides matching TRBD1. The sample was blood. The CDR3 is CASKQTGGELDWNTEAFF. The CDR3 nucleotides are TGTGCCAGCAAACAGACAGGGGGCGAACTTGACTGGAACACTGAAGCTTTCTTT. The full variable domain, in which reference TRBV11-2 and TRBJ1-1 provide the parts outside the CDR3, is EAGVAQSPRYKIIEKRQSVAFWCNPISGHATLYWYQQILGQGPKLLIQFQNNGVVDDSQLPKDRFSAERLKGVDSTLKIQPAKLEDSAVYLCASKQTGGELDWNTEAFFGQGTRLTVV.